This T cell receptor (beta chain) was recovered during a study of blood T cell repertoires in COVID-19. Across the study: Samples taken during acute and convalescent COVID-19 were collected in the United States, Italy and Spain. Sample material is recorded as cDNA or gDNA derived from T cells, B-cell-depleted T cells, or PBMCs.

Enrolment of Seattle patients took place during active infection, and they were followed longitudinally. In the authors' workflow: Reference gene primer amplification in the assay estimated nucleated cell counts. Sequencing was performed with immunoSEQ multiplex PCR; in TCRdb, only in-frame clones are kept and a portion is missing. V, J and clone size are taken as reported in that table, and D and trimming were inferred from the DNA itself. The sample has about 76,000 clones; almost 85% are singletons. Germline V gene lookup returns CDR1 GTSNPN and CDR2 SVGIG (reference sequence). There are 12 residues in the CDR3. With 4 bases removed from V and 8 bases from J, the gap between germline ends came to 11 bases.

Sequencing was carried out using peripheral blood. This TCR came from a middle-aged man with COVID-19, enrolled during active disease. J is TRBJ1-4 and V is TRBV30; D ambiguous. CDR3 coding DNA: TGTGCCTGGACCGGAAAGAGGGAAAAACTGTTTTTT. Amino acid sequence: CAWTGKREKLFF.